These 20 T cell receptor beta chains were sequenced from one sample in a study of blood T cell repertoires in COVID-19. Repertoires were generated with immunoSEQ multiplex PCR, while TCRdb's copy carries only in-frame clones and drops some. The sample contains some 66,000 clones, approximately 90% of which appear only once. The sequenced material came from peripheral blood. Receptor source: a woman aged 55 to 70 with acute or convalescent COVID-19.

The chain employs TRBV6-5 and TRBJ1-3, with 7 bases lining up with TRBD1. Germline V gene sequence: CDR1 MNHEY, CDR2 SVGAGI. V was pared by 5 bases and J by 7 bases, with 2 bases of the junction left unmatched. The CDR3 is 12 residues long. The CDR3 coding sequence is TGTGCCAGCAGTCCACAGGGGAACACCATATATTTT. Translating it yields CASSPQGNTIYF.

This clone was observed a single time. The chain joins TRBV19 to TRBJ2-2; D is unresolved. Trimming took off 7 bases at V and 3 bases at J, with 9 bases between the two ends. The CDR3 spans 13 residues. Germline values: CDR1 LNHDA, CDR2 SQIVND (reference sequence). The CDR3 region is CASMARYTGELFF. The CDR3 nucleotides read TGTGCCAGTATGGCCAGATACACCGGGGAGCTGTTTTTT.

V and J are TRBV28 and TRBJ2-5, with D perhaps matching TRBD1 (5 bases). The germline V gene has CDR1 MDHEN and CDR2 SYDVKM. Trimming removed 3 bases from V and 3 bases from J, with 8 bases in between. The CDR3 length is 13 residues. The CDR3: CASSLTAEETQYF. The CDR3, as DNA: TGTGCCAGCAGTTTGACAGCAGAAGAGACCCAGTACTTC.

The gene calls are TRBV3-1 (or the pseudogene TRBV3-2) and TRBJ1-5; 8 bases align to TRBD1. Per germline, CDR1 LGHDT and CDR2 YNNKEL (reference sequence). The V and J ends lost 5 bases and 2 bases, in that order; junction bases with no gene match: 2. The CDR3 totals 14 residues. The CDR3 loop is CASSSTGGNQPQHF. The CDR3 DNA follows: TGTGCCAGCAGCTCGACAGGGGGCAATCAGCCCCAGCATTTT.

This clone was counted only a few times. J is TRBJ1-1 and V is TRBV9, with D tentatively TRBD1 (5 bases). Germline CDR1 is SGDLS and CDR2 is YYNGEE. V was pared by 0 bases and J by 1 base, with 7 bases between. The CDR3 totals 14 residues. CDR3 DNA: TGTGCCAGCAGCGTAGGGGGCCGGAACACTGAAGCTTTCTTT. Translation gives CASSVGGRNTEAFF.

The V gene is TRBV20-1, the J gene TRBJ1-1; tentative D call: TRBD1 (5 bases). Per the germline V gene, CDR1 is DFQATT and CDR2 is SNEGSKA (reference sequence). With 6 bases removed from V and 11 bases from J, the gap between germline ends came to 16 bases. The CDR3 is made up of 11 amino acids. The chain's CDR3 is CSAGGGKVAFF. CDR3 DNA sequence: TGCAGTGCCGGGGGAGGGAAGGTGGCTTTCTTT.

The chain is built from TRBV27 and TRBJ2-1, with 10 positions matching TRBD1. The ends lost 8 bases at V and 9 bases at J; junction bases unmatched: 13. Germline CDR1 MNHEY, CDR2 SMNVEV (reference sequence). The length of the CDR3 is 15 residues. Written as DNA, the CDR3 is TGTGCCAGCCGTATTGGACAGGGGGAGGCAGGTGAGCAGTTCTTC. Amino acids: CASRIGQGEAGEQFF.

The V gene is TRBV7-2, the J gene TRBJ2-1; 11 bases map to TRBD2. The CDR3 totals 14 residues. The ends lost 4 bases at V and 10 bases at J; junction bases unmatched: 6. In germline, CDR1 is SGHTA, CDR2 FQGNSA. The CDR3 DNA sequence: TGTGCCAGCAGCTGGCTAGCGGGAGGTTTGGAGCAGTTCTTC. Amino acids: CASSWLAGGLEQFF.

V usage is TRBV5-4 and J usage is TRBJ1-2; D is unresolved. V dropped 0 bases and J dropped 2 bases, with 11 bases sitting between them. Per the germline V gene, CDR1 is SGHNT and CDR2 is YYREEE (reference sequence). The CDR3 length is 15 residues. This chain's CDR3 is CASSLAEGGNYGYTF. CDR3 DNA: TGTGCCAGCAGCTTGGCCGAGGGAGGAAACTATGGCTACACCTTC.

This chain connects TRBV7-2 to TRBJ1-4, with TRBD1 identical over 8 bases. This CDR3 spans 16 amino acids. V was pared by 1 base and J by 7 bases, with 8 bases of the junction left unmatched. Germline loops: CDR1 SGHTA, CDR2 FQGNSA. CDR3: CASSLGSTGGGEKLFF. CDR3 bases: TGTGCCAGCAGCTTAGGCTCTACAGGGGGGGGTGAAAAACTGTTTTTT. Combining the CDR3 with reference TRBV7-2 and TRBJ1-4 gives the whole variable domain GAGVSQSPSNKVTEKGKDVELRCDPISGHTALYWYRQSLGQGLEFLIYFQGNSAPDKSGLPSDRFSAERTGGSVSTLTIQRTQQEDSAVYLCASSLGSTGGGEKLFFGSGTQLSVL.

The J gene is TRBJ2-7, the V gene TRBV4-1; the match to TRBD1 covers 9 bases. Trimming at V came to 1 base and at J to 3 bases, leaving 4 bases not matched to a gene. CDR1 is MGHRA and CDR2 is YSYEKL in the germline V gene. The CDR3 covers 15 residues. CDR3 DNA sequence: TGCGCCAGCAGCCAAGCGGGACAGGGAGGCTACGAGCAGTACGTC. Translated, it gives CASSQAGQGGYEQYV.

This clone occurred a few times. The chain joins TRBV5-3 to TRBJ1-1, with 8 bases matching TRBD1. TRBV5-3 counts as an open reading frame of uncertain function. This CDR3 has 15 amino acids. Germline trimming cut 2 bases from V and 5 bases from J; bases unmatched to any gene: 8. CDR3 loop: CARSFSHRGTTEAFF. CDR3 DNA: TGTGCCAGAAGCTTTAGTCACAGGGGGACGACTGAAGCTTTCTTT.

The gene calls are TRBV18 and TRBJ1-6, with 9 bases aligning to TRBD1. This CDR3 spans 15 amino acids. Unmatched junction bases numbered 4, after V lost 3 bases and J lost 7 bases. Germline assignment: CDR1 KGHSH and CDR2 LQKENI. CDR3 loop: CASSPSGQGNSPLHF. The CDR3 DNA is TGTGCCAGCTCACCTTCGGGACAGGGCAATTCACCCCTCCACTTT.

This clone was recorded only once. This chain connects TRBV19 to TRBJ1-5; D not certain. V lost 5 bases to trimming and J lost 0 bases, with 17 bases between them. CDR1 and CDR2 from the germline V gene are LNHDA and SQIVND (reference sequence). The CDR3 is 17 amino acids. DNA for the CDR3: TGTGCCAGTAGTCTTACGGGATCCCCCTATAGCAATCAGCCCCAGCATTTT. As protein: CASSLTGSPYSNQPQHF.

This clone has only one observation. The chain couples TRBV10-3 to TRBJ1-2; 8 nucleotides align to TRBD1. The V gene end was trimmed by 5 bases and the J gene end by 4 bases; junction bases not matched to a gene: 9. This CDR3 has 15 residues. Germline loops: CDR1 ENHRY, CDR2 SYGVKD. The CDR3 DNA follows: TGTGCCATCAGTCCAGGACAGGGAGGTGGCTATGGCTACACCTTC. Translating gives CAISPGQGGGYGYTF.

This clone was observed a single time. The chain uses TRBV18 and TRBJ2-2; TRBD2 matches at 7 bases. The V segment lost 2 bases and the J segment 4 bases; nucleotides outside the gene matches: 19. Per the germline V gene, CDR1 is KGHSH and CDR2 is LQKENI. There are 20 residues in the CDR3. The CDR3 DNA sequence: TGTGCCAGCTCACCATGGTCTAGCGGAAAGCCTCTGTGGGCCACCGGGGAGCTGTTTTTT. Translation gives CASSPWSSGKPLWATGELFF. The whole variable domain, remainder taken from reference TRBV18 and TRBJ2-2, is NAGVMQNPRHLVRRRGQEARLRCSPMKGHSHVYWYRQLPEEGLKFMVYLQKENIIDESGMPKERFSAEFPKEGPSILRIQQVVRGDSAAYFCASSPWSSGKPLWATGELFFGEGSRLTVL.

This clone was seen more than once but under ten times. This chain connects TRBV19 to TRBJ1-1; no clear D gene. V was clipped by 5 bases and J by 0 bases, with 7 bases between them. The CDR3 sequence is 13 residues long. Germline-derived CDR1 and CDR2 are LNHDA and SQIVND (reference sequence). The CDR3 protein is CASSSTVNTEAFF. In nucleotides, the CDR3 is TGTGCCAGTAGTTCTACAGTGAACACTGAAGCTTTCTTT.

The rearrangement links TRBV4-2 to TRBJ2-1; 8 bases map to TRBD2. This CDR3 comprises 17 residues. The V and J ends lost 0 bases and 0 bases, in that order; junction bases with no gene match: 4. Germline CDR1 and CDR2: LGHNA and YNFKEQ. CDR3 coding DNA: TGTGCCAGCAGCCAAGATGGGACTAGGAGCTCCTACAATGAGCAGTTCTTC. Translated, it gives CASSQDGTRSSYNEQFF.

The rearrangement uses TRBV28 and TRBJ1-1, with D possibly TRBD1 on 6 matching bases. Trimming pared 7 bases from V and 2 bases from J, leaving 17 bases between. CDR3 length equals 15 residues. Germline values: CDR1 MDHEN, CDR2 SYDVKM. This chain's CDR3 is CASKFLWTENTEAFF. Written as DNA, the CDR3 is TGTGCCAGCAAGTTTCTCTGGACAGAAAACACTGAAGCTTTCTTT. The full variable domain, its missing parts supplied by reference TRBV28 and TRBJ1-1, is DVKVTQSSRYLVKRTGEKVFLECVQDMDHENMFWYRQDPGLGLRLIYFSYDVKMKEKGDIPEGYSVSREKKERFSLILESASTNQTSMYLCASKFLWTENTEAFFGQGTRLTVV.

This chain joins TRBV3-1 (or the pseudogene TRBV3-2) and TRBJ1-3; TRBD1 agrees at 8 bases. Germline CDR1 reads LGHDT; CDR2 reads YNNKEL (reference sequence). The V segment lost 4 bases and the J segment 4 bases; nucleotides outside the gene matches: 3. This CDR3 is 14 amino acids long. In DNA form, the CDR3 reads TGTGCCAGCAGCCCGAGGACAGGGGGAAACACCATATATTTT. It encodes CASSPRTGGNTIYF.